This T cell receptor (beta chain) was profiled in a study of shared clonotypes between healthy human individuals. Sequenced by immunoSEQ multiplex PCR; TCRdb stores in-frame clones only, minus some. The data hold 550,000 to 700,000 clones, with about three quarters observed a single time. Germline V lookup: CDR1 SGHNT, CDR2 YYREEE (reference sequence). The CDR3 runs 14 residues. V shed 4 bases and J 4 bases; nucleotides not matched to a gene: 5. Findings and limits, study-wide: Depth of sequencing was expected to influence donor clonotype sharing.

On this clone itself: Its antigen is as yet unknown.

The chain couples TRBV5-4 to TRBJ1-3; 7 bases are shared with TRBD1. This clonotype originated in a woman aged 25 to 45 in good health. Specimen: memory CD4+ T cells sorted from blood. The subset was: CD45RA-negative fraction. DNA for the CDR3: TGTGCCAGCAGCAATTGGACAGGAGGAAACACCATATATTTT. Its protein is CASSNWTGGNTIYF.